The rows below give T cell receptor beta chains drawn from one sample of a study of shared clonotypes between healthy human individuals. Assay used: immunoSEQ multiplex PCR; TCRdb lists only in-frame clones, some missing. The table has more than 450,000 clones, 75% to 85% seen once. Material for sequencing was PBMCs. The receptors come from a middle-aged woman in good health. Some clones in this sample may be carry-over from other donors' samples. Each CDR3 is given with its conserved first and last residue. D genes are given only for firm matches. Only some rows state a clone size, as once, few, many or a class for expanded clones.

-	TRBV29-1	TRBD1	TRBJ2-3	CSVFHRGPTDTQYF	TGCAGCGTTTTTCACAGGGGACCCACAGATACGCAGTATTTT
-	TRBV28	TRBD1	TRBJ2-3	CASSYPRDRGSTDTQYF	TGTGCCAGCAGTTACCCCCGCGACAGGGGAAGCACAGATACGCAGTATTTT
-	TRBV4-2	TRBD2	TRBJ2-3	CASSQPSGDGTDTQYF	TGTGCCAGCAGCCAACCCAGCGGGGACGGCACAGATACGCAGTATTTT
-	TRBV13	-	TRBJ1-2	CASSSTDRSIISYGYTF	TGTGCCAGCAGCTCTACCGACAGGTCGATCATCTCCTATGGCTACACCTTC
-	TRBV5-1	TRBD2	TRBJ2-2	CASSLEASGVGELFF	TGCGCCAGCAGCTTGGAGGCTAGCGGGGTTGGGGAGCTGTTTTTT
-	TRBV9	TRBD2	TRBJ2-7	CASSVGLAGAGYEQYF	TGTGCCAGCAGCGTAGGTCTAGCGGGGGCAGGCTACGAGCAGTACTTC
-	TRBV5-1	TRBD2	TRBJ2-7	CASSTRTSGRWRGYEQYF	TGCGCCAGCAGCACACGGACTAGCGGGAGATGGAGGGGCTACGAGCAGTACTTC
-	TRBV18	-	TRBJ2-7	CASSSRDTASYEQYF	TGTGCCAGCTCATCCCGGGACACCGCCTCCTACGAGCAGTACTTC
-	TRBV2	-	TRBJ2-1	CASSERVDNEQFF	TGTGCCAGCAGTGAAAGGGTTGACAATGAGCAGTTCTTC
once	TRBV28	-	TRBJ2-1	CASSPPVRGGPYNEQFF	TGTGCCAGCAGTCCCCCTGTCAGGGGGGGACCCTACAATGAGCAGTTCTTC
-	TRBV5-1	-	TRBJ2-3	CASSLAQGGSDTQYF	TGCGCCAGCAGCTTGGCCCAGGGGGGATCAGATACGCAGTATTTT
-	TRBV28	-	TRBJ1-1	CASRGTINVNTEAFF	TGTGCCAGCAGAGGCACGATTAACGTGAACACTGAAGCTTTCTTT
-	TRBV28	-	TRBJ1-1	CASSFPGMNTEAFF	TGTGCCAGCAGTTTCCCAGGAATGAACACTGAAGCTTTCTTT
-	TRBV7-2	-	TRBJ1-1	CASSLGALQNTEAFF	TGTGCCAGCAGCTTAGGGGCACTTCAGAACACTGAAGCTTTCTTT
-	TRBV18	TRBD1	TRBJ1-6	CASSPGQADDNSPLHF	TGTGCCAGCTCACCGGGACAGGCTGACGATAATTCACCCCTCCACTTT
-	TRBV11-2	-	TRBJ2-4	CASSLDGSGQYF	TGTGCCAGCAGCTTAGATGGGTCAGGCCAGTACTTC
-	TRBV5-1	TRBD2	TRBJ2-1	CASSFGLAGVDEQFF	TGCGCCAGCAGCTTTGGCCTAGCGGGAGTAGATGAGCAGTTCTTC
few	TRBV18	-	TRBJ2-5	CASSPRIQETQYF	TGTGCCAGCTCACCACGGATACAAGAGACCCAGTACTTC
-	TRBV19	-	TRBJ1-1	CASSIFQGRVDTEAFF	TGTGCCAGTAGTATATTCCAGGGGAGAGTTGACACTGAAGCTTTCTTT
-	TRBV5-1	TRBD1	TRBJ2-5	CASSLQGARGETQYF	TGCGCCAGCAGCTTACAGGGGGCGAGAGGCGAGACCCAGTACTTC
-	TRBV18	-	TRBJ2-7	CASSQLPRRGGSYEQYF	TGTGCCAGCTCACAACTCCCGCGAAGGGGGGGCTCCTACGAGCAGTACTTC
-	TRBV27	TRBD2	TRBJ2-3	CASSLFGLAGGNTQYF	TGTGCCAGCAGCCTTTTCGGACTAGCGGGAGGGAATACGCAGTATTTT
-	TRBV5-1	-	TRBJ2-2	CASSLRRRPAEPGELFF	TGCGCCAGCAGCTTGAGGAGAAGGCCTGCCGAACCCGGGGAGCTGTTTTTT
-	TRBV4-1	-	TRBJ2-7	CASSQDPLRHEQYF	TGCGCCAGCAGCCAAGATCCGCTGAGGCACGAGCAGTACTTC
few	TRBV7-9	-	TRBJ2-2	CASTRAGTGELFF	TGTGCCAGCACCAGGGCGGGCACCGGGGAGCTGTTTTTT
-	TRBV7-3	TRBD2	TRBJ2-2	CASSLTWTSDTGELFF	TGTGCCAGCAGCTTAACATGGACTAGTGACACCGGGGAGCTGTTTTTT
-	TRBV5-1	-	TRBJ1-2	CASSLYTGFDGYTF	TGCGCCAGCAGCTTATACACAGGGTTTGATGGCTACACCTTC
-	TRBV5-1	TRBD1	TRBJ1-1	CASSLGSGTGGANTEAFF	TGCGCCAGCAGCTTGGGGTCCGGGACAGGGGGCGCGAACACTGAAGCTTTCTTT
-	TRBV7-8	-	TRBJ1-5	CASSGRPNQPQHF	TGTGCCAGCAGTGGGAGGCCCAATCAGCCCCAGCATTTT
-	TRBV4-2	-	TRBJ2-3	CASSQKHGRTDTQYF	TGTGCCAGCAGCCAGAAGCACGGGCGCACAGATACGCAGTATTTT
once	TRBV28	-	TRBJ1-5	CASSSPGEWNQPQHF	TGTGCCAGCAGTTCCCCAGGGGAATGGAATCAGCCCCAGCATTTT
-	TRBV5-1	-	TRBJ2-5	CASSLDPQGQETQYF	TGCGCCAGCAGCTTGGATCCCCAGGGGCAAGAGACCCAGTACTTC
few	TRBV5-4	-	TRBJ2-1	CASSFHNEQFF	TGTGCCAGCAGCTTTCACAATGAGCAGTTCTTC
-	TRBV4-1	TRBD2	TRBJ2-3	CASSQTTGLASPSTDTQYF	TGCGCCAGCAGCCAAACTACGGGACTAGCCTCTCCTAGCACAGATACGCAGTATTTT
once	TRBV2	TRBD1	TRBJ1-4	CASRNGQGSNEKLFF	TGTGCCAGCAGGAACGGACAGGGTTCTAATGAAAAACTGTTTTTT
once	TRBV4-2	TRBD2	TRBJ2-7	CASSQVGGSGYEQYF	TGTGCCAGCAGCCAAGTGGGCGGGAGCGGCTACGAGCAGTACTTC
-	TRBV10-3	-	TRBJ2-1	CAIRATENNEQFF	TGTGCCATCCGGGCCACGGAGAACAATGAGCAGTTCTTC
-	TRBV2	TRBD1	TRBJ1-5	CASSALDRAVLGSNQPQHF	TGTGCCAGCAGTGCTTTGGACAGGGCAGTTTTAGGTAGCAATCAGCCCCAGCATTTT